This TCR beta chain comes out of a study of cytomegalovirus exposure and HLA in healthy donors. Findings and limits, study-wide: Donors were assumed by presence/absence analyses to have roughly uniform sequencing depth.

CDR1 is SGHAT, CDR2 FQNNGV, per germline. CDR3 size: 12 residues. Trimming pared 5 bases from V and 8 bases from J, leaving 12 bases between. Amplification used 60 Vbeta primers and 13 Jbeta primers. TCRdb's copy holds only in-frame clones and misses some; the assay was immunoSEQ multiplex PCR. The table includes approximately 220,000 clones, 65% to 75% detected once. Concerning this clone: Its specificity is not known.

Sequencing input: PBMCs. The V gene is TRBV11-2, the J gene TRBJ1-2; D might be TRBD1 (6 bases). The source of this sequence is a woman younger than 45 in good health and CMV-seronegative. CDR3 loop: CASSPQGGGYTF. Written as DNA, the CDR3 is TGTGCCAGCAGCCCACAGGGCGGAGGCTACACCTTC.